The 25 T cell receptor beta chains below all came from one sample that was sequenced in a study of blood T cells in healthy people across ages. The authors ran a second PCR of roughly 6 to 12 cycles using a sample-barcoded 5' primer and a J-beta primer mix. TCRdb itself ran the 5' RACE reads through MiXCR, one entry per CDR3 protein. The table includes around 400,000 distinct CDR3 sequences, about 49% detected once. Sequencing was carried out using blood. The receptors come from a man aged 55 to 69 in good health.

For this clonotype: With a much larger clone just one base away, this may be a read error. V gene TRBV20-1 combines with J gene TRBJ2-7, with 7 bases aligning to TRBD1. The CDR3 covers 17 residues. Per the germline V gene, CDR1 is DFQATT and CDR2 is SNEGSKA (reference sequence). V lost 6 bases and J lost 7; bases outside the gene matches: 24. Written as DNA, the CDR3 is TGCAGTGCAAGACAGGGCGAGGGCACACGGGGTCGCAATGAGCAGTACTTC. Translating gives CSARQGEGTRGRNEQYF.

CDR3 loop: CASSPATSEKLFF. The CDR3, as DNA: TGTGCCAGCAGCCCTGCGACGAGTGAAAAACTGTTTTTT. This chain connects TRBV6-2 or TRBV6-3 to TRBJ1-4; D uncertain. This CDR3 is built from 13 residues. The germline V gene has CDR1 MNHEY and CDR2 SVGEGT. The V gene lost 6 bases and the J gene lost 7 bases, with 12 bases spanning the gap.

V is TRBV6-6 and J is TRBJ1-2; TRBD1 agrees at 12 bases. The V gene end was trimmed by 6 bases and the J gene end by 2 bases; junction bases not matched to a gene: 10. Germline CDR1 reads MNHNY; CDR2 reads SVGAGI (reference sequence). This CDR3 has 17 amino acids. As DNA, the CDR3 is TGTGCCAGCAGCCCCGGGACAGGGGGCCCTTTCAACTATGGCTACACCTTC. This codes for CASSPGTGGPFNYGYTF.

The genes are TRBV5-6 and TRBJ2-3; a weak D match, TRBD2 (6 bases). This CDR3 is built from 17 residues. V lost 1 base and J 0 bases, leaving 15 bases between the germline ends. From germline, CDR1 is SGHDT and CDR2 YYEEEE. CDR3 residues: CASSLRGLAPSTDTQYF. As DNA, the CDR3 is TGTGCCAGCAGCTTGCGGGGGTTGGCCCCTAGCACAGATACGCAGTATTTT.

The chain combines TRBV2 with TRBJ2-3, with D tentatively TRBD1 or TRBD2 (7 bases each). The germline V gene has CDR1 SNHLY and CDR2 FYNNEI. The V and J ends lost 9 bases and 3 bases respectively, with 16 bases between them. The CDR3 spans 14 residues. CDR3 sequence reads: CARGEGAGTDTQYF. For the CDR3, the DNA is TGTGCCAGAGGGGAGGGGGCGGGAACAGATACGCAGTATTTT.

V usage is TRBV29-1 and J usage is TRBJ2-3; perhaps TRBD2 as D (5 bases). CDR3 size: 14 residues. Germline V gives CDR1 SQVTM, CDR2 ANQGSEA. V lost 3 bases and J 3 bases, leaving 13 bases between the germline ends. As DNA, the CDR3 is TGCAGCGTTGATACGGGGAAGGAGACAGATACGCAGTATTTT. This sequence encodes CSVDTGKETDTQYF.

This clonotype occurred a few times. This sequence may be a read error, since a much larger clone differs from it by one base. The rearrangement links TRBV20-1 to TRBJ2-1; perhaps TRBD2 as D (6 bases). The J call is uncertain, as TRBJ2-7 better fits the DNA end. Germline CDR1 DFQATT, CDR2 SNEGSKA (reference sequence). This CDR3 has 15 residues. In DNA, the CDR3 is TGCAGTGCTAGTCCCCCCGGGAGAAAGTACAATGAGCAGTACTTC. Its protein product is CSASPPGRKYNEQYF.

This clonotype turned up a few times. The chain is built from TRBV7-2 and TRBJ2-4, with 11 bases matching TRBD2. The J call may not be correct, given that the DNA end is closer to TRBJ2-7. This CDR3 spans 15 amino acids. CDR1 SGHTA and CDR2 FQGNSA come from the germline V gene. DNA for the CDR3: TGTGCCAGCAGCTTAGAACTAGCGGGAGCCTACGAGCAGTACTTC. Translated, it gives CASSLELAGAYEQYF.

The genes are TRBV5-1 and TRBJ2-5, with 8 bases fitting TRBD1. Germline-derived CDR1 and CDR2 are SGHRS and YFSETQ. J gave up 3 bases and V 4 bases, and 14 bases lay outside the gene matches. The CDR3 contains 17 residues. The CDR3, as DNA: TGCGCCAGCAGCACTAAGACAGGACCAGGGGGCAAAGAGACCCAGTACTTC. The encoded protein is CASSTKTGPGGKETQYF.

This clonotype was seen only once. V and J are TRBV6-2 or TRBV6-3 and TRBJ2-7, with 12 bases identical to TRBD2. The CDR3 spans 15 residues. Per the germline V gene, CDR1 is MNHEY and CDR2 is SVGEGT. The ends lost 8 bases at V and 1 base at J; junction bases unmatched: 6. The DNA for the CDR3 is TGTGCCAGCGGCGGACTAGCGGGATTGTCCTACGAGCAGTACTTC. Translating it yields CASGGLAGLSYEQYF.

CDR3 sequence: CASSLGLAGGAQYF. DNA for the CDR3: TGTGCCAGCAGCTTGGGGCTAGCGGGTGGGGCGCAGTATTTT. This chain uses TRBV5-6 with TRBJ2-3; 8 nucleotides agree with TRBD2. The germline V gene has CDR1 SGHDT and CDR2 YYEEEE. The CDR3 is 14 residues long. The V segment lost 0 bases and the J segment 10 bases; nucleotides outside the gene matches: 7.

The sample holds a few counts of this clonotype. The J gene is TRBJ2-1, the V gene TRBV9; 11 bases fit TRBD1. The J segment lost 15 bases and the V segment lost 4 bases, leaving 15 bases of the junction unmatched. Germline V gene sequence: CDR1 SGDLS, CDR2 YYNGEE. The CDR3 has 15 residues. CDR3 loop: CASSPPGTGGLQVFF. The CDR3 coding sequence is TGTGCCAGCAGCCCCCCCGGGACAGGGGGACTGCAGGTGTTCTTC. The full variable domain, with the rest looked up from reference TRBV9 and TRBJ2-1, is DSGVTQTPKHLITATGQRVTLRCSPRSGDLSVYWYQQSLDQGLQFLIQYYNGEERAKGNILERFSAQQFPDLHSELNLSSLELGDSALYFCASSPPGTGGLQVFFGPGTRLTVL.

The chain recombines TRBV7-2 with TRBJ2-1; D gene unclear. Germline lookup yields CDR1 SGHTA and CDR2 FQGNSA. V lost 4 bases to trimming and J lost 6 bases, with 16 bases between them. CDR3 length equals 15 residues. The CDR3 DNA sequence: TGTGCCAGCAGCTCTCGTCGGACCCGAGGCAATGAGCAGTTCTTC. Amino acids: CASSSRRTRGNEQFF. The variable domain in full, completed from reference TRBV7-2 and TRBJ2-1, reads GAGVSQSPSNKVTEKGKDVELRCDPISGHTALYWYRQSLGQGLEFLIYFQGNSAPDKSGLPSDRFSAERTGGSVSTLTIQRTQQEDSAVYLCASSSRRTRGNEQFFGPGTRLTVL.

The J gene is TRBJ2-5, the V gene TRBV5-1; D tentatively fits TRBD1 or TRBD2 (5 bases each). This CDR3 is 15 amino acids long. The germline gives CDR1 SGHRS, CDR2 YFSETQ. The germline V and J ends were trimmed by 3 bases and 5 bases, with 17 bases remaining between them. Here the CDR3 DNA reads TGCGCCAGCAGCTCCAGAGGGGAAGTGGAGGAGACCCAGTACTTC. Translation: CASSSRGEVEETQYF.

The rearrangement links TRBV3-1 to TRBJ2-3; 10 bases agree with TRBD2. V shed 0 bases and J 3 bases; nucleotides not matched to a gene: 6. The germline V gene encodes CDR1 LGHDT and CDR2 YNNKEL (reference sequence). This CDR3 has 17 residues. The CDR3 DNA reads as TGTGCCAGCAGCCAAGATGTACTAGCGGGATCTACAGATACGCAGTATTTT. Translating gives CASSQDVLAGSTDTQYF.

The table lists this clonotype with a few counts. V and J are TRBV15 and TRBJ1-2, with 11 bases aligning to TRBD1. The CDR3 is 15 amino acids. Germline CDR1 LNHNV, CDR2 YYDKDF (reference sequence). Losses at the gene ends were 5 bases for V and 5 bases for J; bases not matched to a gene: 7. The CDR3 here is CATSGTGGTTYGYTF. The DNA of the CDR3 is TGTGCCACCAGCGGGACAGGGGGGACTACTTATGGCTACACCTTC.

This clonotype came up a few times. The rearrangement links TRBV6-2 or TRBV6-3 to TRBJ1-1; TRBD1 might be the D (6 bases). The germline CDR1 and CDR2 sequences are MNHEY and SVGEGT. This CDR3 is built from 18 residues. V shed 2 bases and J shed 7 bases, with 26 bases lying between them. CDR3 nucleotides: TGTGCCAGCAGTTACCGTGTAGGTCTGAAGCTTTGGGGGCTTGAAGCTTTCTTT. Translating gives CASSYRVGLKLWGLEAFF.

The sample holds one count of this clonotype. The chain carries TRBV6-6 and TRBJ2-2; 8 nucleotides agree with TRBD2. This CDR3 spans 15 amino acids. CDR1 MNHNY and CDR2 SVGAGI come from the germline V gene (reference sequence). With V trimmed by 1 base and J by 5 bases, 3 bases remained unmatched. The CDR3 here is CASSYYGRGTGELFF. CDR3 nucleotide sequence: TGTGCCAGCAGTTACTACGGGAGGGGAACCGGGGAGCTGTTTTTT.

This clonotype was found a few times. In DNA form, the CDR3 reads TGTGCCAGCACCGTAGAGAGATCAGGACAGGATTGGAACCTGAACACTGAAGCTTTCTTT. It specifies CASTVERSGQDWNLNTEAFF. The chain links TRBV12-3 or TRBV12-4 to TRBJ1-1, with TRBD1 matching over 7 bases. With 7 bases clipped from V and 0 bases from J, the junction kept 23 bases outside the gene matches. The CDR3 is made up of 20 amino acids.

This sequence joins TRBV6-5 and TRBJ2-2; 9 bases agree with TRBD2. V trimming: 6 bases; J trimming: 5 bases; junction bases outside the gene matches: 7. Germline V gene sequence: CDR1 MNHEY, CDR2 SVGAGI. The CDR3 has 15 residues. CDR3 sequence (DNA): TGTGCCAGCAGAGCGGGAGGTCCCATTACCGGGGAGCTGTTTTTT. This codes for CASRAGGPITGELFF.

V usage is TRBV7-2 and J usage is TRBJ1-1; TRBD2 matches at 8 bases. The end of the DNA fits TRBJ2-7 better, so the J call may be wrong. Germline V gene lookup returns CDR1 SGHTA and CDR2 FQGNSA. The length of the CDR3 is 14 residues. This CDR3 reads CASSLGLANYEQYF. The CDR3 DNA follows: TGTGCCAGCAGCTTAGGACTAGCGAACTACGAGCAGTACTTC.

This rearrangement joins TRBV4-1 to TRBJ2-1; 7 bases align to TRBD2. The CDR3 covers 17 residues. CDR1 and CDR2 (germline): MGHRA, YSYEKL. The J segment lost 1 base and the V segment lost 4 bases, leaving 10 bases of the junction unmatched. The CDR3 spells CASSPRGSGPSYNEQFF. For the CDR3, the DNA is TGCGCCAGCAGCCCCCGAGGTAGCGGGCCTTCCTACAATGAGCAGTTCTTC.

This clonotype showed up just a few times. The J gene is TRBJ2-5, the V gene TRBV30; D not certain. This CDR3 has 11 residues. Germline assignment: CDR1 GTSNPN and CDR2 SVGIG (reference sequence). The CDR3 protein is CVSEKQETQYF. CDR3 DNA sequence: TGTGTGTCAGAAAAACAAGAGACCCAGTACTTC.

Points on this clonotype: With a much larger clone just one base away, this may be a read error. V is TRBV20-1 and J is TRBJ1-2; no reliable D call. This CDR3 is 11 amino acids long. Germline V gives CDR1 DFQATT, CDR2 SNEGSKA (reference sequence). With 6 bases removed from V and 9 bases from J, the gap between germline ends came to 14 bases. Here the CDR3 reads CSATGVSSYTF. In DNA, the CDR3 is TGCAGTGCCACGGGAGTAAGTAGCTACACCTTC.

The J gene is TRBJ2-1, the V gene TRBV29-1, with TRBD2 matching 9 bases. J lost 9 bases, V lost 7 bases, and 16 bases had no gene match. There are 15 residues in the CDR3. Germline assignment: CDR1 SQVTM and CDR2 ANQGSEA. CDR3 protein: CSEGTRVAGVGEQFF. The CDR3 bases are TGCAGCGAGGGGACGAGGGTAGCGGGAGTTGGTGAGCAGTTCTTC.